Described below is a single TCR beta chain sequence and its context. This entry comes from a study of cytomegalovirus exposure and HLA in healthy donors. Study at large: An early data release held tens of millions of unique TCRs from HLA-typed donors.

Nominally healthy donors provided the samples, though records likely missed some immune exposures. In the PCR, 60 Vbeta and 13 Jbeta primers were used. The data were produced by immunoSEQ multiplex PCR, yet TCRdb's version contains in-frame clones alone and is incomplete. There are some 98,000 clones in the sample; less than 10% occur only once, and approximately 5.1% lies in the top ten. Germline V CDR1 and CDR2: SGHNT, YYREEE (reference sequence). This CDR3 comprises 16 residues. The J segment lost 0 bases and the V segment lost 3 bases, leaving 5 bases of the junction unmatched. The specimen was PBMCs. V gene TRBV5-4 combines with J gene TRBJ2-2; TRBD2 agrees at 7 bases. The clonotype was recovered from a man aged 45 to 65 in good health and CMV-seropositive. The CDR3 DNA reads TGTGCCAGCAGCTATACGGGACTAACGAACACCGGGGAGCTGTTTTTT. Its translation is CASSYTGLTNTGELFF. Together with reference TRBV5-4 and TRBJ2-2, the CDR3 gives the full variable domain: ETGVTQSPTHLIKTRGQQVTLRCSSQSGHNTVSWYQQALGQGPQFIFQYYREEENGRGNFPPRFSGLQFPNYSSELNVNALELDDSALYLCASSYTGLTNTGELFFGEGSRLTVL.